One sample yielded the 17 T cell receptor beta chains listed below, sequenced in a study of cytomegalovirus exposure and HLA in healthy donors. 60 Vbeta and 13 Jbeta primers were used in PCR. Method: immunoSEQ multiplex PCR; TCRdb's copy keeps in-frame clones and lacks some. Of approximately 140,000 clones listed, roughly four fifths are singletons. The material sequenced was PBMCs. The receptors were gathered from a man aged 40-49 years in good health and CMV-seropositive.

This clone is judged medium-sized. The chain carries TRBV5-6 and TRBJ2-7; D unresolved. V was clipped by 0 bases and J by 6 bases, with 10 bases between them. The CDR3 consists of 13 residues. The germline V gene has CDR1 SGHDT and CDR2 YYEEEE. Here the CDR3 reads CASSLVDGPEQYF. In DNA form, the CDR3 reads TGTGCCAGCAGCTTGGTGGATGGGCCCGAGCAGTACTTC.

V gene TRBV5-1 combines with J gene TRBJ2-5; TRBD1 might be the D (6 bases). CDR1 is SGHRS and CDR2 is YFSETQ in the germline V gene. CDR3 size: 15 residues. Between the trimmed V and J ends, which lost 1 base and 4 bases, there was a span of 14 bases. The chain's CDR3 is CASSLQDRRRETQYF. The CDR3 region has the DNA TGCGCCAGCAGCTTGCAGGACAGACGACGAGAGACCCAGTACTTC.

This clone was counted only a few times. V usage is TRBV7-3 and J usage is TRBJ2-3; TRBD1 might be the D (6 bases). Looked up from germline, CDR1 is SGHTA and CDR2 is FQGTGA. The CDR3 has 15 amino acids. Trimming stripped 4 bases from V and 0 bases from J, with 11 bases between. In DNA, the CDR3 is TGTGCCAGCAGCTCTCCCGGGACAAGCACAGATACGCAGTATTTT. Amino acid sequence: CASSSPGTSTDTQYF.

The chain joins TRBV28 to TRBJ1-3, with TRBD1 as a possible D gene (5 bases). The CDR3 is 16 amino acids. CDR1 is MDHEN and CDR2 is SYDVKM in the germline V gene. V was shortened by 3 bases and J by 0 bases, with 12 bases between the two germline ends. The CDR3 region is CASSLGRAHSGNTIYF. CDR3 coding DNA: TGTGCCAGCAGTTTGGGCAGGGCACACTCTGGAAACACCATATATTTT.

Of note for this clone: The junction differs from germline at one of its ends, possibly a read error. This CDR3 reads CSSSLLEGTYGYTF. In DNA, the CDR3 is TGTTCCAGCTCCCTCTTAGAGGGTACCTATGGCTACACCTTC. The chain couples TRBV7-9 to TRBJ1-2, with D unresolved. The CDR3 is 14 amino acids. Per germline, CDR1 SEHNR and CDR2 FQNEAQ (reference sequence).

V is TRBV5-1 and J is TRBJ2-5; a weak D match, TRBD1 (6 bases). Trimming took off 2 bases at V and 5 bases at J, with 19 bases between the two ends. Germline values: CDR1 SGHRS, CDR2 YFSETQ. This CDR3 has 16 amino acids. For the CDR3, the DNA is TGCGCCAGCAGCTTACTGGGACAACGTGAACGGGAGACCCAGTACTTC. Residues: CASSLLGQRERETQYF.

The chain couples TRBV7-7 to TRBJ2-2; a weak D match, TRBD2 (5 bases). In germline, CDR1 is SSHAT, CDR2 FNYEAQ (reference sequence). CDR3 length equals 16 residues. Deletions cut 1 base from V and 5 bases from J, with 14 bases between. CDR3 amino acids: CASSLVAGLGTGELFF. The CDR3 bases are TGTGCCAGCAGCTTAGTGGCGGGCCTAGGGACCGGGGAGCTGTTTTTT.

The chain carries TRBV5-8 and TRBJ1-4, with TRBD1 matching 11 bases. The germline CDR1 and CDR2 sequences are SGHTS and YDEGEE. V trimming: 4 bases; J trimming: 8 bases; junction bases outside the gene matches: 4. The CDR3 length is 14 residues. CDR3 nucleotides: TGTGCCAGCAGCGGAGGACAGGGGGCCGAAAAACTGTTTTTT. Residues: CASSGGQGAEKLFF.

This chain joins TRBV2 and TRBJ2-7; 9 bases are a match to TRBD1. There are 14 residues in the CDR3. CDR1 SNHLY and CDR2 FYNNEI come from the germline V gene. J gave up 1 base and V 5 bases, and 3 bases lay outside the gene matches. The CDR3 sequence is CASSQQGASYEQYF. The CDR3 nucleotides read TGTGCCAGCAGTCAACAGGGGGCATCCTACGAGCAGTACTTC.

This rearrangement joins TRBV9 to TRBJ2-1, with 9 positions matching TRBD2. The CDR3 covers 13 residues. Germline assignment: CDR1 SGDLS and CDR2 YYNGEE. Trimming took 2 bases from V and 10 from J; bases not matched to a gene: 4. For the CDR3, the DNA is TGTGCCAGCAGCGTGGGGGCGGGGGGGGAGCAGTTCTTC. This encodes CASSVGAGGEQFF.

The chain joins TRBV25-1 to TRBJ2-3, with D tentatively TRBD2 (6 bases). Trimming pared 5 bases from V and 0 bases from J, leaving 15 bases between. This CDR3 has 16 amino acids. Looked up from germline, CDR1 is MGHDK and CDR2 is SYGVNS. Written as DNA, the CDR3 is TGTGCCAGCAGTAAACCCGGGACTTCTAGCACAGATACGCAGTATTTT. Protein product: CASSKPGTSSTDTQYF.

The chain carries TRBV28 and TRBJ1-3; D perhaps matches TRBD1 (5 bases). This CDR3 comprises 15 residues. V lost 1 base and J 2 bases, leaving 9 bases between the germline ends. Germline-derived CDR1 and CDR2 are MDHEN and SYDVKM. The CDR3 here is CASSLLRRAGNTIYF. The CDR3 DNA is TGTGCCAGCAGTTTATTACGCAGGGCTGGAAACACCATATATTTT. Combining the CDR3 with reference TRBV28 and TRBJ1-3 gives the whole variable domain DVKVTQSSRYLVKRTGEKVFLECVQDMDHENMFWYRQDPGLGLRLIYFSYDVKMKEKGDIPEGYSVSREKKERFSLILESASTNQTSMYLCASSLLRRAGNTIYFGEGSWLTVV.

CDR3 protein: CASSLDGIAGRSSYNEQFF. Here the CDR3 DNA reads TGTGCCAGCAGCTTAGACGGCATAGCGGGGCGGAGCTCCTACAATGAGCAGTTCTTC. The chain carries TRBV7-6 and TRBJ2-1; 8 nucleotides match TRBD2. The junction had 11 bases not matched to a gene; V was cut back by 1 base and J by 0 bases. The length of the CDR3 is 19 residues. The germline V gene has CDR1 SGHVS and CDR2 FNYEAQ.

This clone has more than one count but fewer than ten. This chain uses TRBV5-1 with TRBJ2-5, with 7 bases identical to TRBD2. The V segment lost 1 base and the J segment 4 bases; nucleotides outside the gene matches: 7. This CDR3 contains 15 residues. The germline V gene encodes CDR1 SGHRS and CDR2 YFSETQ. The CDR3 DNA follows: TGCGCCAGCAGCTTGAGCGGGATGATTCTAGAGACCCAGTACTTC. Protein product: CASSLSGMILETQYF.

This clone occurred a few times. The V gene is TRBV28, the J gene TRBJ1-1, with TRBD1 matching 7 bases. The V gene's germline CDR1 is MDHEN and CDR2 SYDVKM. The junction had 6 bases not matched to a gene; V was cut back by 1 base and J by 1 base. The CDR3 loop spans 16 amino acids. CDR3 sequence: CASSLFGQAGNTEAFF. The CDR3, as DNA: TGTGCCAGCAGTTTATTTGGACAGGCCGGGAACACTGAAGCTTTCTTT.

The chain links TRBV15 to TRBJ1-4; TRBD1 aligns across 9 bases. The ends lost 3 bases at V and 8 bases at J; junction bases unmatched: 7. The V gene's germline CDR1 is LNHNV and CDR2 YYDKDF (reference sequence). The length of the CDR3 is 15 residues. Here the CDR3 reads CATSREGQGEEKLFF. The CDR3 DNA is TGTGCCACCAGCAGGGAGGGACAGGGTGAGGAAAAACTGTTTTTT.

This clone has a single count. The chain carries TRBV5-4 and TRBJ2-3, with 8 bases identical to TRBD1. CDR1 SGHNT and CDR2 YYREEE come from the germline V gene (reference sequence). The trim removed 3 bases at V and 2 bases at J, leaving 8 bases unmatched. The CDR3 has 16 residues. The CDR3 sequence: CASSWGQGAFTDTQYF. The CDR3 DNA reads TGTGCCAGCAGCTGGGGGCAGGGGGCCTTCACAGATACGCAGTATTTT.